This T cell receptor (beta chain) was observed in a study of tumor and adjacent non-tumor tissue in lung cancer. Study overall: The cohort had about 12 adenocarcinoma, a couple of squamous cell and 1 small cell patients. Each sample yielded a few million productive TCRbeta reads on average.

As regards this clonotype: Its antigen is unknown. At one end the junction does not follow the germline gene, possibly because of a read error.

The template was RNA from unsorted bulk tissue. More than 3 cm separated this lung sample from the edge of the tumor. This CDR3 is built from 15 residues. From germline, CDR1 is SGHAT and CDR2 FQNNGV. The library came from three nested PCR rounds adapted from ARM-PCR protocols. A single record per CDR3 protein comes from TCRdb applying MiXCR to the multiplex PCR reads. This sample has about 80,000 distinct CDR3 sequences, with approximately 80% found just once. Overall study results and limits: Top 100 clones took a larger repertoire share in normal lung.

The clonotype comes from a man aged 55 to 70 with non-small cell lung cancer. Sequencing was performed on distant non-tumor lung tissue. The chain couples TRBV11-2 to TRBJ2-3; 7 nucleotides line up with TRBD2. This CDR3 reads CASSFFLAVTDMQYF. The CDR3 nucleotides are TGTGCCAGTAGCTTTTTCCTAGCGGTGACAGATATGCAGTATTTT.